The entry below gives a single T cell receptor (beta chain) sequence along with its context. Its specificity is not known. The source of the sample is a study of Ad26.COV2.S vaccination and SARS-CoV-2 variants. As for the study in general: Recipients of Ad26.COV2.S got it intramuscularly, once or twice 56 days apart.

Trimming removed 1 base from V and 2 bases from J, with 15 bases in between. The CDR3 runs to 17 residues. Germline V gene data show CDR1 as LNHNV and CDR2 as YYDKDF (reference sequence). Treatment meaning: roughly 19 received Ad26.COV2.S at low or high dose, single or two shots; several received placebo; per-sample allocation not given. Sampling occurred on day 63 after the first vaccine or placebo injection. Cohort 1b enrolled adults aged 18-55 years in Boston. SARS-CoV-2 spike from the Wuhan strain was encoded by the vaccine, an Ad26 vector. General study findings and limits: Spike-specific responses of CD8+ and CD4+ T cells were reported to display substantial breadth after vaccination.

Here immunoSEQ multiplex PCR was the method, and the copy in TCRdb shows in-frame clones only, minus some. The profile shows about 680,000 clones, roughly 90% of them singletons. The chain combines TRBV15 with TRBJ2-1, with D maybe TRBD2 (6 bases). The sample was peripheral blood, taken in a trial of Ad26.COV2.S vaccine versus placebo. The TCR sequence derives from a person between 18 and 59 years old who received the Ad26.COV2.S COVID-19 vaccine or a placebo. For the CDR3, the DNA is TGTGCCACCAGCAGAGTTGGGGGGAGACTCACCTACAATGAGCAGTTCTTC. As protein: CATSRVGGRLTYNEQFF.